This record concerns one T cell receptor beta chain sequence. What it binds is unknown. This entry belongs to a study of cytomegalovirus exposure and HLA in healthy donors. Use of 60 Vbeta and 13 Jbeta primers characterized the PCR. The table came from immunoSEQ multiplex PCR; TCRdb's copy has only in-frame clones and leaves some out. The profile shows 150,000 or so clones, around four fifths of them singletons. CDR3 length: 18 amino acids. CDR1 and CDR2 from the germline V gene are MDHEN and SYDVKM. V trimming: 5 bases; J trimming: 4 bases; junction bases outside the gene matches: 19. Study-wide findings and caveats: Reports indicated that the classifier achieved high specificity and sensitivity in diagnosing cytomegalovirus status. Listed as cytomegalovirus-associated were 150 or so TCR beta chains.

The chain couples TRBV28 to TRBJ2-5, with 7 bases fitting TRBD2. Material for sequencing was PBMCs. This TCR was recovered from a man in his thirties or forties in good health and CMV-seronegative. Here the CDR3 DNA reads TGTGCCAGCAGTCTGGGCGGGCCCTTGGCGGGGGTCACAGAGACCCAGTACTTC. Translating gives CASSLGGPLAGVTETQYF.